This entry lists 14 T cell receptor beta chains sequenced from one sample in a study of cytomegalovirus exposure and HLA in healthy donors. Profiled with immunoSEQ multiplex PCR; TCRdb holds only in-frame clones, not every one. The top ten clones hold around 1% of a sample with 200,000 to 250,000 clones, around nine tenths of them seen once. The sequencing sample was made of PBMCs. These receptor sequences come from a woman younger than 35 in good health and CMV-seronegative.

The rearrangement links TRBV14 to TRBJ2-7; D ambiguous. The V and J ends lost 1 base and 2 bases respectively, with 12 bases between them. Germline assignment: CDR1 SGHDN and CDR2 FVKESK. The CDR3 sequence is 15 residues long. The CDR3: CASSQGWQIPYEQYF. CDR3 nucleotide sequence: TGTGCCAGCAGCCAAGGTTGGCAGATACCCTACGAGCAGTACTTC. The whole variable domain, remainder taken from reference TRBV14 and TRBJ2-7, is EAGVTQFPSHSVIEKGQTVTLRCDPISGHDNLYWYRRVMGKEIKFLLHFVKESKQDESGMPNNRFLAERTGGTYSTLKVQPAELEDSGVYFCASSQGWQIPYEQYFGPGTRLTVT.

Only one count was recorded for this clone. The V call is TRBV18, the J call TRBJ1-5; D not resolved. CDR3 length equals 15 residues. Germline-derived CDR1 and CDR2 are KGHSH and LQKENI. V dropped 2 bases and J dropped 2 bases, with 10 bases sitting between them. CDR3 protein: CASSPVAACNQPQHF. CDR3 nucleotide sequence: TGTGCCAGCTCACCAGTCGCGGCATGCAATCAGCCCCAGCATTTT. Using reference TRBV18 and TRBJ1-5 for the parts outside the CDR3, the full variable domain is NAGVMQNPRHLVRRRGQEARLRCSPMKGHSHVYWYRQLPEEGLKFMVYLQKENIIDESGMPKERFSAEFPKEGPSILRIQQVVRGDSAAYFCASSPVAACNQPQHFGDGTRLSIL.

V and J are TRBV9 and TRBJ1-1; 8 bases are shared with TRBD1. This CDR3 has 15 amino acids. The germline gives CDR1 SGDLS, CDR2 YYNGEE. The trim removed 4 bases at V and 5 bases at J, leaving 10 bases unmatched. CDR3 bases: TGTGCCAGCAGCCCCGTGGGCAGGGGGCATACTGAAGCTTTCTTT. Its translation: CASSPVGRGHTEAFF. The full variable domain, its missing parts supplied by reference TRBV9 and TRBJ1-1, is DSGVTQTPKHLITATGQRVTLRCSPRSGDLSVYWYQQSLDQGLQFLIQYYNGEERAKGNILERFSAQQFPDLHSELNLSSLELGDSALYFCASSPVGRGHTEAFFGQGTRLTVV.

J is TRBJ2-7 and V is TRBV28; D is undetermined. There are 11 residues in the CDR3. Germline V gene lookup returns CDR1 MDHEN and CDR2 SYDVKM. V lost 2 bases, J lost 4 bases, and 3 bases lay in between. The CDR3 DNA follows: TGTGCCAGCAGTTTACCATACGAGCAGTACTTC. Encoded protein: CASSLPYEQYF.

The J gene is TRBJ2-7, the V gene TRBV19; perhaps TRBD1 as D (5 bases). This CDR3 comprises 15 residues. Germline loops: CDR1 LNHDA, CDR2 SQIVND (reference sequence). Trimming shortened V by 2 bases and J by 6 bases, and 17 bases separated the two germline ends. The CDR3 loop reads CASSIQGPRLSEQYF. CDR3 coding DNA: TGTGCCAGTAGTATACAGGGCCCGAGGCTGAGCGAGCAGTACTTC.

The chain links TRBV4-2 to TRBJ1-4; D is uncertain. The CDR3 is 16 residues long. V gave up 6 bases and J gave up 0 bases, with 14 bases separating them. Germline CDR1 and CDR2: LGHNA and YNFKEQ. The CDR3 sequence: CASRIEGSATNEKLFF. CDR3 bases: TGTGCCAGCAGAATAGAGGGTTCTGCAACTAATGAAAAACTGTTTTTT.

This clone was seen a handful of times. The chain is built from TRBV4-2 and TRBJ1-2; the match to TRBD1 covers 9 bases. The trim removed 5 bases at V and 8 bases at J, leaving 9 bases unmatched. The CDR3 has 14 amino acids. Germline V gives CDR1 LGHNA, CDR2 YNFKEQ. The CDR3 region is CASSAYRGLRGYTF. The DNA for the CDR3 is TGTGCCAGCAGCGCATACAGGGGGCTACGAGGCTACACCTTC.

V is TRBV2 and J is TRBJ1-2; TRBD1 aligns across 9 bases. The CDR3 extends over 14 amino acids. Germline CDR1 SNHLY, CDR2 FYNNEI. After removal of 5 bases from V and 6 bases from J, the junction contained 7 bases not matched to a gene. In nucleotides, the CDR3 is TGTGCCAGCAGTCTAGGACAGGGGACAGATGGCTACACCTTC. Its protein is CASSLGQGTDGYTF. Full variable domain (rest looked up from reference TRBV2 and TRBJ1-2): EPEVTQTPSHQVTQMGQEVILRCVPISNHLYFYWYRQILGQKVEFLVSFYNNEISEKSEIFDDQFSVERPDGSNFTLKIRSTKLEDSAMYFCASSLGQGTDGYTFGSGTRLTVV.

The rearrangement uses TRBV29-1 and TRBJ2-7; 8 positions agree with TRBD1. The junction had 10 bases not matched to a gene; V was cut back by 2 bases and J by 4 bases. Looked up from germline, CDR1 is SQVTM and CDR2 is ANQGSEA. This CDR3 is built from 15 residues. As DNA, the CDR3 is TGCAGCGTTGAAAAGAGTTTAACAGGGGGATACGAGCAGTACTTC. This gives the protein CSVEKSLTGGYEQYF.

This chain links TRBV10-2 with TRBJ2-1; D possibly corresponds to TRBD2 (6 bases). The CDR3 consists of 15 residues. The germline V gene encodes CDR1 WSHSY and CDR2 SAAADI. The germline V and J ends were trimmed by 0 bases and 8 bases, with 14 bases remaining between them. CDR3 bases: TGCGCCAGCAGTGAGTCCCTGACTAGTGGGGATGAGCAGTTCTTC. Its protein is CASSESLTSGDEQFF.

The chain employs TRBV7-6 and TRBJ2-1, with 8 bases aligning to TRBD2. The CDR3 sequence is 16 residues long. V lost 7 bases and J lost 4; bases outside the gene matches: 12. Germline V CDR1 and CDR2: SGHVS, FNYEAQ. CDR3 protein: CASMGASGSRYNEQFF. The CDR3, as DNA: TGTGCCAGCATGGGTGCTAGCGGGTCCCGATACAATGAGCAGTTCTTC.

This clone has just a few counts. The chain recombines TRBV5-1 with TRBJ2-5; 14 bases agree with TRBD2. V trimming: 3 bases; J trimming: 5 bases; junction bases outside the gene matches: 6. Germline values: CDR1 SGHRS, CDR2 YFSETQ. The CDR3 covers 16 residues. The CDR3, as DNA: TGCGCCAGCAGCTCAGGGACTAGCGGGAGTGTGGAGACCCAGTACTTC. The encoded protein is CASSSGTSGSVETQYF.

The genes are TRBV2 and TRBJ1-3, with 7 bases fitting TRBD1. CDR1 SNHLY and CDR2 FYNNEI come from the germline V gene. This CDR3 region has 15 residues. Trimming cost V 6 bases and J 4 bases; bases outside gene matches: 9. CDR3 bases: TGTGCCAGCAGCCTCCAGGGGGAGTCAGGAAACACCATATATTTT. Its translation is CASSLQGESGNTIYF.

The rearrangement uses TRBV6-5 and TRBJ1-2; 7 bases map to TRBD1. The CDR3 length is 12 residues. V shed 8 bases, J shed 4 bases, and the junction held 4 bases outside the gene matches. In germline, CDR1 is MNHEY, CDR2 SVGAGI. In nucleotides, the CDR3 is TGTGCCAGCGCAGGGGGATCCTATGGCTACACCTTC. Protein sequence: CASAGGSYGYTF.